This T cell receptor beta chain was observed in a study of beta chain features in type 1 diabetes. Study-wide background: All samples yielded about 100 million examined sorted cells.

This clone showed up just a few times. Its cognate antigen is unknown. Expressed TCRB transcripts got sequenced, as all isolated RNA was reverse transcribed. Sequenced by immunoSEQ multiplex PCR; TCRdb stores in-frame clones only, minus some. Here the sample spans under 850,000 clones, around an eighth being singletons. Study-wide findings and caveats: The study found moderately but significantly shorter TCRB CDR3s in all four CD4+ subsets of Type 1 diabetes patients. Insertion counts at VDJ junctions were lower in type 1 diabetes patients, who also showed more deletions there.

The trim removed 4 bases at V and 4 bases at J, leaving 5 bases unmatched. Germline assignment: CDR1 SGHNT and CDR2 YYREEE (reference sequence). The CDR3 sequence is 14 residues long. Averaging around 120 mL, one heparinised blood draw was given by each donor. Based on CD45RO/CCR7/CD25/CD127/CD95/CD27, CD4+ regulatory, stem cell-like memory, naive and central memory cells were sorted. The sequencing input was naive CD4+ T cells from blood. The TCR comes from a man aged 18 to 30 with type 1 diabetes. The chain recombines TRBV5-4 with TRBJ2-5, with 9 bases lining up with TRBD1. The CDR3 sequence: CASSQPTGGETQYF. The CDR3 DNA is TGTGCCAGCAGCCAACCGACAGGGGGAGAGACCCAGTACTTC.